This is a list of T cell receptor beta chains from one sample in a study of cytotoxic CD8 clonotypes in ibrutinib-treated CLL. Profiling relied on immunoSEQ multiplex PCR, and the TCRdb table lists in-frame clones only, not all of them. The sample carries roughly 180,000 clones, under 90% recorded once. Sample: PBMCs, taken after 24 months of ibrutinib treatment. Source of these receptors: a human donor with chronic lymphocytic leukemia. Each CDR3 is given with its conserved first and last residue. A D gene is named only where the DNA matches it firmly. A clone size is listed for some rows: how often the clone was seen (once, few, many), or a class if it is expanded.

clone size: NA; J gene: TRBJ1-2; V gene: TRBV19; D gene: NA; CDR3 DNA: TGTGCCAGTAGACATCCCAACAGTTATGGCTACACCTTC; CDR3 protein: CASRHPNSYGYTF
clone size: many; J gene: TRBJ1-2; V gene: TRBV7-6; D gene: NA; CDR3 DNA: TGTGCCAGCAGCGACCCGCGCAGGGTGCCCTATGGCTACACCTTC; CDR3 protein: CASSDPRRVPYGYTF
clone size: NA; J gene: TRBJ2-1; V gene: TRBV7-9; D gene: NA; CDR3 DNA: TGTGCCAGCAGCTTAGCATCGGGATCTGACAATGAGCAGTTCTTC; CDR3 protein: CASSLASGSDNEQFF
clone size: NA; J gene: TRBJ1-4; V gene: TRBV27; D gene: NA; CDR3 DNA: TGTGCCAGCAGTTTATCAGGGGTGGGAGGAAAACTGTTTTTT; CDR3 protein: CASSLSGVGGKLFF
clone size: NA; J gene: TRBJ2-1; V gene: TRBV5-1; D gene: NA; CDR3 DNA: TGCGCCAGCAGCCCGGCTAATTTCAATGAGCAGTTCTTC; CDR3 protein: CASSPANFNEQFF
clone size: NA; J gene: TRBJ2-2; V gene: TRBV11-3; D gene: NA; CDR3 DNA: TGTGCCAGCAGCCTGTCATTGGGCGGGGAGCTGTTTTTT; CDR3 protein: CASSLSLGGELFF
clone size: once; J gene: TRBJ1-2; V gene: TRBV30; D gene: TRBD1; CDR3 DNA: TGTGCCTGGAGGGGACAGGGAGCTAACTATGGCTACACCTTC; CDR3 protein: CAWRGQGANYGYTF
clone size: NA; J gene: TRBJ1-4; V gene: TRBV5-1; D gene: NA; CDR3 DNA: TGCGCCAGCAGCTTGGGTTCGGGGGGCGAAAAACTGTTTTTT; CDR3 protein: CASSLGSGGEKLFF
clone size: NA; J gene: TRBJ1-1; V gene: TRBV18; D gene: TRBD1; CDR3 DNA: TGTGCCAGCTCACCTCGGGACAGGGATGGCACTGAAGCTTTCTTT; CDR3 protein: CASSPRDRDGTEAFF
clone size: few; J gene: TRBJ2-1; V gene: TRBV6-5; D gene: TRBD2; CDR3 DNA: TGTGCCAGCATTCGAAGCGGGAGCTCCTACAATGAGCAGTTCTTC; CDR3 protein: CASIRSGSSYNEQFF
clone size: NA; J gene: TRBJ1-1; V gene: TRBV7-2; D gene: NA; CDR3 DNA: TGTGCCAGCAGCTTAGGGTCCTTGACAGTCAACACTGAAGCTTTCTTT; CDR3 protein: CASSLGSLTVNTEAFF
clone size: NA; J gene: TRBJ1-2; V gene: TRBV29-1; D gene: NA; CDR3 DNA: TGCAGCGTTATAGCCCTGGTGGCGCGGGGCTATGGCTACACCTTC; CDR3 protein: CSVIALVARGYGYTF
clone size: NA; J gene: TRBJ1-1; V gene: TRBV7-2; D gene: TRBD1; CDR3 DNA: TGTGCCAGCAGCTCAGGGGGACAGCTGAACACTGAAGCTTTCTTT; CDR3 protein: CASSSGGQLNTEAFF
clone size: few; J gene: TRBJ1-6; V gene: TRBV5-1; D gene: NA; CDR3 DNA: TGCGCCAGCAGCTTAGGGCAGTCCAATTCACCCCTCCACTTT; CDR3 protein: CASSLGQSNSPLHF
clone size: NA; J gene: TRBJ2-5; V gene: TRBV28; D gene: TRBD2; CDR3 DNA: TGTGCCAGCAGTTCACGGGAGGGCATCAGACAGACCCAGTACTTC; CDR3 protein: CASSSREGIRQTQYF
clone size: once; J gene: TRBJ1-1; V gene: TRBV10-3; D gene: NA; CDR3 DNA: TGTGCCATCAGTGAGAGGGCCCTAACTGAAGCTTTCTTT; CDR3 protein: CAISERALTEAFF